The 29 T cell receptor beta chains below all came from one sample that was sequenced in a study of regulatory T cells in long-lasting Graves disease. The time point here: persistent/refractory GD, antithyroid drugs over 5 years with positive TRAb. RNA extracted from PBMCs served as the sequencing template. Library construction for TCR beta used iRepertoire HTBI primers and Arm-PCR of CDR3 regions. TCRdb reprocessed the multiplex PCR reads via MiXCR and lists one record per CDR3 protein. The data contain around 450,000 distinct CDR3 sequences, roughly a fifth of them singletons. The sample consisted of peripheral blood mononuclear cells (PBMCs), taken when the disease was refractory, from a patient treated with antithyroid drugs. The source of these receptors is a female donor with Graves disease.

Only a few counts were recorded for this clonotype. The rearrangement links TRBV12-3 or TRBV12-4 to TRBJ2-2; a weak D match, TRBD1 (6 bases). This CDR3 has 15 amino acids. Trimming removed 5 bases at V and 5 bases at J, with 15 bases between. In DNA, the CDR3 is TGTGCCAGCAGTCGCAGGGGAGTGGAGACCGGGGAGCTGTTTTTT. Protein sequence: CASSRRGVETGELFF.

This clonotype was seen ten or more times. This rearrangement joins TRBV6-5 to TRBJ1-1; a weak D match, TRBD1 (5 bases). The V end was cut by 3 bases, the J end by 0 bases, with 14 bases between. The length of the CDR3 is 16 residues. The germline V gene encodes CDR1 MNHEY and CDR2 SVGAGI. Here the CDR3 reads CASSYSPTEMNTEAFF. The CDR3, as DNA: TGTGCCAGCAGTTATTCACCGACAGAGATGAACACTGAAGCTTTCTTT.

This clonotype occurred many times. The chain combines TRBV5-1 with TRBJ1-6; D unresolved. Trimming cost V 2 bases and J 13 bases, with 10 bases left between them. Germline CDR1 is SGHRS and CDR2 is YFSETQ. The CDR3 contains 12 residues. The CDR3 bases are TGCGCCAGCAGCTTTGACTCAAAGCCCCTCCACTTT. Its protein is CASSFDSKPLHF.

This clonotype was observed many times. The chain couples TRBV6-2 or TRBV6-3 to TRBJ1-1; TRBD1 is a possible D gene (6 bases). Trimming left V 5 bases short and J 4 bases short, with 11 bases between. CDR1 and CDR2 (germline): MNHEY, SVGEGT. The CDR3 has 13 amino acids. As DNA, the CDR3 is TGTGCCAGCAGTCCGGGACAAAGCACTGAAGCTTTCTTT. Its translation is CASSPGQSTEAFF.

The sample holds many counts of this clonotype. V and J are TRBV28 and TRBJ2-5; 10 nucleotides align to TRBD1. The germline gives CDR1 MDHEN, CDR2 SYDVKM. This CDR3 has 16 amino acids. The junction had 12 bases not matched to a gene; V was cut back by 6 bases and J by 5 bases. This CDR3 reads CASSRSGQGTVETQYF. In DNA, the CDR3 is TGTGCCAGCAGCCGATCGGGACAGGGGACCGTGGAGACCCAGTACTTC. Looking up the rest from reference TRBV28 and TRBJ2-5 gives the full variable domain: DVKVTQSSRYLVKRTGEKVFLECVQDMDHENMFWYRQDPGLGLRLIYFSYDVKMKEKGDIPEGYSVSREKKERFSLILESASTNQTSMYLCASSRSGQGTVETQYFGPGTRLLVL.

V and J are TRBV11-2 and TRBJ2-5; possible D gene TRBD2, 6 bases. CDR1 is SGHAT, CDR2 FQNNGV, per germline. V shed 1 base and J shed 1 base, with 7 bases lying between them. This CDR3 region has 14 residues. The DNA of the CDR3 is TGTGCCAGCAGCTTAGGGACTACCCAAGAGACCCAGTACTTC. This encodes CASSLGTTQETQYF.

This clonotype was seen at least ten times. The chain links TRBV7-8 to TRBJ1-6, with 7 bases that match TRBD1. The CDR3 consists of 14 residues. From germline, CDR1 is SGHVS and CDR2 FQNEAQ. V was clipped by 2 bases and J by 6 bases; unmatched bases: 1. In DNA form, the CDR3 reads TGTGCCAGCAGCTTAAGGGACAGTAATTCACCCCTCCACTTT. Its translation is CASSLRDSNSPLHF.

The rearrangement uses TRBV29-1 and TRBJ2-3; D uncertain. V lost 6 bases, J lost 5 bases, and 12 bases lay in between. CDR3 length: 12 residues. Germline CDR1 is SQVTM and CDR2 is ANQGSEA. The CDR3 DNA sequence: TGCAGCGTCGAACAACAGCGAGATACGCAGTATTTT. Protein product: CSVEQQRDTQYF.

This clonotype was picked up many times. The gene calls are TRBV6-5 and TRBJ2-7; 7 bases are shared with TRBD1. The V segment lost 0 bases and the J segment 5 bases; nucleotides outside the gene matches: 4. Per germline, CDR1 MNHEY and CDR2 SVGAGI. This CDR3 comprises 14 residues. The CDR3 protein is CASSYSTGAHEQYF. The CDR3 DNA sequence: TGTGCCAGCAGTTACTCTACAGGGGCCCACGAGCAGTACTTC.

This clonotype was seen at least ten times. The chain couples TRBV27 to TRBJ2-7; 10 bases match TRBD2. V was clipped by 3 bases and J by 2 bases; unmatched bases: 4. The CDR3 has 15 residues. Germline CDR1 is MNHEY and CDR2 is SMNVEV (reference sequence). The CDR3 loop is CASSFRGLAAYEQYF. DNA for the CDR3: TGTGCCAGCAGTTTCAGAGGACTAGCGGCCTACGAGCAGTACTTC.

The table lists this clonotype with many counts. This chain uses TRBV28 with TRBJ1-2; possible D gene TRBD1, 6 bases. CDR1 MDHEN and CDR2 SYDVKM come from the germline V gene. The CDR3 extends over 14 amino acids. V was pared by 2 bases and J by 7 bases, with 14 bases between. The CDR3 DNA reads as TGTGCCAGCAGTTTACGACCAGGGGATGGTGGCTACACCTTC. Its translation: CASSLRPGDGGYTF.

The rearrangement joins TRBV20-1 to TRBJ2-5, with a tentative D call TRBD1 (6 bases). Germline assignment: CDR1 DFQATT and CDR2 SNEGSKA (reference sequence). The CDR3 consists of 11 residues. Trimming left V 5 bases short and J 3 bases short, with 7 bases between. CDR3 nucleotide sequence: TGCAGTGCTTACAGGGAAGAGACCCAGTACTTC. Protein sequence: CSAYREETQYF.

This clonotype occurred a few times. The gene calls are TRBV7-3 and TRBJ2-4; no definite D call. The germline CDR1 and CDR2 sequences are SGHTA and FQGTGA. The CDR3 runs 12 residues. V was clipped by 4 bases and J by 9 bases, with 10 bases between them. In DNA form, the CDR3 reads TGTGCCAGCAGCTCCCCCGACGGCATTCAGTACTTC. It encodes CASSSPDGIQYF. The complete variable domain, with remaining parts taken from reference TRBV7-3 and TRBJ2-4, reads GAGVSQTPSNKVTEKGKYVELRCDPISGHTALYWYRQSLGQGPEFLIYFQGTGAADDSGLPNDRFFAVRPEGSVSTLKIQRTERGDSAVYLCASSSPDGIQYFGAGTRLSVL.

This clonotype was detected only a few times. The V gene is TRBV13, the J gene TRBJ1-1, with TRBD1 matching 7 bases. Germline trimming cut 3 bases from V and 3 bases from J; bases unmatched to any gene: 7. CDR3 size: 15 residues. The germline CDR1 and CDR2 sequences are PRHDT and FYEKMQ (reference sequence). CDR3 in amino acids: CASSFGEGAHTEAFF. The CDR3 DNA reads TGTGCCAGCAGCTTTGGGGAGGGGGCGCACACTGAAGCTTTCTTT.

The CDR3 nucleotides read TGTGCCAGCAGACCTAAGACAGGGAAAGGCGGGGAGCTGTTTTTT. The encoded protein is CASRPKTGKGGELFF. The chain is built from TRBV12-3 or TRBV12-4 and TRBJ2-2; 7 nucleotides line up with TRBD1. The CDR3 has 15 residues. V shed 6 bases and J 7 bases; nucleotides not matched to a gene: 11.

This clonotype occurred many times. The chain is built from TRBV6-1 and TRBJ2-7; D is possibly TRBD1 (5 bases). Germline V gene data show CDR1 as MNHNS and CDR2 as SASEGT. The V gene lost 1 base and the J gene lost 0 bases, with 25 bases spanning the gap. The CDR3 runs 20 residues. In DNA form, the CDR3 reads TGTGCCAGCAGTGAAGGGCCGGGCAGGGCCGTATTCATAATCTCCTACGAGCAGTACTTC. It encodes CASSEGPGRAVFIISYEQYF.

This clonotype has at least ten counts. CDR3 DNA sequence: TGTGCCAGCAGCAACCAAGAGACCCAGTACTTC. Its translation: CASSNQETQYF. V gene TRBV2 combines with J gene TRBJ2-5; D is uncertain. The CDR3 is 11 residues long. Germline CDR1 reads SNHLY; CDR2 reads FYNNEI. Trimming shortened V by 6 bases and J by 0 bases, and 2 bases separated the two germline ends.

This clonotype was counted ten times or more. The V call is TRBV5-1, the J call TRBJ1-2; D not resolved. CDR1 is SGHRS and CDR2 is YFSETQ in the germline V gene. This CDR3 region has 18 residues. With 0 bases removed from V and 3 bases from J, the gap between germline ends came to 21 bases. The CDR3 DNA follows: TGCGCCAGCAGCTTGGATGCCAGTTCGACGCTTAGTTACTATGGCTACACCTTC. It yields the protein CASSLDASSTLSYYGYTF.

The rearrangement uses TRBV6-1 and TRBJ1-4; weak D call: TRBD1 (5 bases). Trimming stripped 7 bases from V and 14 bases from J, with 23 bases between. The germline gives CDR1 MNHNS, CDR2 SASEGT. The CDR3 is 14 amino acids. The chain's CDR3 is CASTPRDSILGLFF. The CDR3 DNA follows: TGTGCCAGCACCCCTAGGGACTCCATCTTAGGGCTGTTTTTT.

The chain is built from TRBV6-5 and TRBJ2-1; D gene unclear. This CDR3 has 15 amino acids. Germline V gene sequence: CDR1 MNHEY, CDR2 SVGAGI. The ends were cut back, 2 bases at V and 2 bases at J, with 10 bases in the middle. In nucleotides, the CDR3 is TGTGCCAGCAGTTACGGGGTAGCAACCTACAATGAGCAGTTCTTC. Protein sequence: CASSYGVATYNEQFF.

Comment on this clonotype: The junction differs from germline at one of its ends, possibly a read error. This chain uses TRBV7-2 with TRBJ2-7, with D perhaps matching TRBD2 (5 bases). Germline V lookup: CDR1 SGHTA, CDR2 FQGNSA. The CDR3 contains 14 residues. DNA for the CDR3: TGTGCCAGCAGCTTAGTTACGACCGACTACAAGCAGTACTTC. Its protein is CASSLVTTDYKQYF.

This clonotype came up many times. CDR3 bases: TGTGCCAGCAGTGACGGAGGAAGGCAGGGTGGCGGCTACACCTTC. Translating gives CASSDGGRQGGGYTF. V usage is TRBV6-1 and J usage is TRBJ1-2, with TRBD1 as a possible D gene (5 bases). V was clipped by 3 bases and J by 8 bases, with 19 bases between them. CDR3 length equals 15 residues. Germline CDR1 and CDR2: MNHNS and SASEGT.

This clonotype was seen repeatedly, ten times or more. The V and J genes are TRBV12-3 or TRBV12-4 and TRBJ1-1; D perhaps matches TRBD1 (5 bases). V was clipped by 5 bases and J by 1 base, with 14 bases between them. CDR3 length: 15 residues. The CDR3 region has the DNA TGTGCCAGCAGTAGTCCCGGGACTGCGAACACTGAAGCTTTCTTT. Amino acids: CASSSPGTANTEAFF.

This clonotype was seen many times. The chain joins TRBV28 to TRBJ2-5; D is perhaps TRBD1 (6 bases). V lost 3 bases and J lost 1, with 12 bases in between. CDR1 is MDHEN, CDR2 SYDVKM, per germline. The CDR3 is 15 amino acids. The CDR3 loop is CASSLGPGAQETQYF. CDR3 sequence (DNA): TGTGCCAGCAGTTTGGGGCCAGGGGCCCAAGAGACCCAGTACTTC. Variable domain in full (rest from reference TRBV28 and TRBJ2-5): DVKVTQSSRYLVKRTGEKVFLECVQDMDHENMFWYRQDPGLGLRLIYFSYDVKMKEKGDIPEGYSVSREKKERFSLILESASTNQTSMYLCASSLGPGAQETQYFGPGTRLLVL.

The sample holds many counts of this clonotype. The CDR3 loop reads CASLGLAGMNTGELFF. The CDR3 coding sequence is TGTGCCAGCCTAGGGCTAGCGGGAATGAACACCGGGGAGCTGTTTTTT. The gene calls are TRBV28 and TRBJ2-2, with 9 bases matching TRBD2. Trimming at V came to 8 bases and at J to 1 base, leaving 8 bases not matched to a gene. Germline V lookup: CDR1 MDHEN, CDR2 SYDVKM. The CDR3 covers 16 residues. Full variable domain (rest looked up from reference TRBV28 and TRBJ2-2): DVKVTQSSRYLVKRTGEKVFLECVQDMDHENMFWYRQDPGLGLRLIYFSYDVKMKEKGDIPEGYSVSREKKERFSLILESASTNQTSMYLCASLGLAGMNTGELFFGEGSRLTVL.

This rearrangement joins TRBV20-1 to TRBJ2-7; 7 bases align to TRBD1. In germline, CDR1 is DFQATT, CDR2 SNEGSKA (reference sequence). The CDR3 covers 13 residues. J was trimmed by 4 bases and V by 5 bases; bases with no gene match: 8. In DNA, the CDR3 is TGCAGTGCTCTCCGGACAGGACGATACGAGCAGTACTTC. Translated: CSALRTGRYEQYF.

This clonotype came up many times. The chain joins TRBV29-1 to TRBJ2-7, with D possibly being TRBD2 (5 bases). The CDR3 loop spans 14 amino acids. Germline lookup yields CDR1 SQVTM and CDR2 ANQGSEA. Trimming took off 6 bases at V and 1 base at J, with 16 bases between the two ends. The CDR3 nucleotides read TGCAGCGTCGCCAAAGGAGCGGAGTCCTACGAGCAGTACTTC. Its protein is CSVAKGAESYEQYF.

Concerning this clonotype itself: A much larger clonotype is one base distant, so this may be a read error. Since no conserved phenylalanine or tryptophan closes the CDR3, a read error is the likely cause. The gene calls are TRBV6-2 or TRBV6-3 and TRBJ1-1; D is unclear. Germline CDR1 is MNHEY and CDR2 is SVGEGT. CDR3 length: 16 residues. Trimming cost V 0 bases and J 4 bases, with 15 bases left between them. The CDR3 sequence is CASSYSTGWRVTEAFL. The CDR3 DNA reads TGTGCCAGCAGTTACTCTACCGGTTGGAGGGTCACTGAAGCTTTCCTT.

This clonotype came up many times. This chain links TRBV5-1 with TRBJ2-7; D assignment may be TRBD1 or TRBD2 (5 bases each). Per the germline V gene, CDR1 is SGHRS and CDR2 is YFSETQ. Trimming took off 0 bases at V and 3 bases at J, with 10 bases between the two ends. The CDR3 is 14 residues long. The CDR3 DNA follows: TGCGCCAGCAGCTTGGGGGGACGGGTCTACGAGCAGTACTTC. Translation: CASSLGGRVYEQYF.